This T cell receptor beta chain comes out of a study of regulatory T cells in long-lasting Graves disease. Study context: Antithyroid drug exposure in newly diagnosed Graves' patients had lasted under 3 months.

Arm-PCR with iRepertoire HTBI primers amplified the CDR3 regions for these TCR beta libraries. MiXCR, applied by TCRdb to the multiplex PCR reads, yields one record per CDR3 protein. The sample lists 200,000 to 250,000 distinct CDR3 sequences; roughly 19% were seen once. Time point described: newly diagnosed GD, antithyroid drugs for less than 3 months. The TCR library used RNA extracted from PBMCs. The V end was cut by 5 bases, the J end by 2 bases, with 14 bases between. The CDR3 covers 15 residues. The V gene's germline CDR1 is SNHLY and CDR2 FYNNEI. Many counts were recorded for this clonotype. These data were also reused for a study on T cells in Graves' hyperthyroidism and ophthalmopathy. This second study says: Patients aged 18 to 65 with hyperthyroidism were newly diagnosed, with duration under 2 months. Blood shared most expanded thyroid clonotypes above 0.001.

The sample was peripheral blood mononuclear cells (PBMCs), taken at new diagnosis, from a patient treated with antithyroid drugs. This receptor was taken from a woman aged 25 to 39 with Graves disease. The chain recombines TRBV2 with TRBJ2-3; D might be TRBD1 or TRBD2, each matching 6 bases. DNA for the CDR3: TGTGCCAGCAGTAAACAGGGAGGCTCCACAGATACGCAGTATTTT. Encoded protein: CASSKQGGSTDTQYF.